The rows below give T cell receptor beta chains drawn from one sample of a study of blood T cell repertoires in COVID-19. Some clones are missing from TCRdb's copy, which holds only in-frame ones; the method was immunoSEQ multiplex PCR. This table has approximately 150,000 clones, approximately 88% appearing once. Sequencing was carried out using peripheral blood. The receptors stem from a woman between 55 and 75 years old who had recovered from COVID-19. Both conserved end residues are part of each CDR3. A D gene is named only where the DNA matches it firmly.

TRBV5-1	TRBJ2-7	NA	CASSLVQGVSYEQYF	TGCGCCAGCAGCTTGGTACAGGGAGTTTCCTACGAGCAGTACTTC
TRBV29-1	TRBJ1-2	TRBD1	CSVAISTGLNGYTF	TGCAGCGTTGCTATTTCGACAGGGCTCAATGGCTACACCTTC
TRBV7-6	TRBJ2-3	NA	CASSPRVRGSHIYTQYF	TGTGCCAGCAGCCCCCGAGTAAGGGGGTCCCACATATATACGCAGTATTTT
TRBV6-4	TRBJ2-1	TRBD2	CATLKSGSSYNEQFF	TGTGCCACTCTAAAGAGCGGGAGCTCCTACAATGAGCAGTTCTTC
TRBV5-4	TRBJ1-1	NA	CASSMGAWGGMNTEAFF	TGTGCCAGCAGCATGGGAGCTTGGGGGGGGATGAACACTGAAGCTTTCTTT
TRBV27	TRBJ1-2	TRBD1	CASRPPGQGIGGYTF	TGTGCCAGCAGACCACCGGGACAGGGAATCGGTGGCTACACCTTC
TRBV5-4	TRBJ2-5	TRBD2	CASSSRIAGGPETQYF	TGTGCCAGCAGCTCTAGGATAGCGGGGGGGCCGGAGACCCAGTACTTC
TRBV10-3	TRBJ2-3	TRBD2	CAIRTSGGAGATDTQYF	TGTGCCATCAGGACTAGCGGGGGGGCAGGGGCAACAGATACGCAGTATTTT
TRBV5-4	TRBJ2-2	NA	CASSFGGTNTGELFF	TGTGCCAGCAGCTTCGGGGGTACGAACACCGGGGAGCTGTTTTTT
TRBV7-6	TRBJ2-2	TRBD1	CASSLEGTGTGISGELFF	TGTGCCAGCAGCTTAGAGGGGACGGGGACAGGGATATCCGGGGAGCTGTTTTTT
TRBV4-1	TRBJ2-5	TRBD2	CASSQDLLLASGVGETQYF	TGCGCCAGCAGCCAAGATTTGTTATTAGCTAGCGGGGTCGGAGAGACCCAGTACTTC
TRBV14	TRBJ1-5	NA	CASSQVGNNQPQHF	TGTGCCAGCAGCCAAGTCGGGAACAATCAGCCCCAGCATTTT
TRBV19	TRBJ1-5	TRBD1	CASSVDRAGNQPQHF	TGTGCCAGTAGTGTGGACAGGGCGGGCAATCAGCCCCAGCATTTT
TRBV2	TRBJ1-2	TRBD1	CASSEQGDYGYTF	TGTGCCAGCAGTGAACAGGGGGACTATGGCTACACCTTC